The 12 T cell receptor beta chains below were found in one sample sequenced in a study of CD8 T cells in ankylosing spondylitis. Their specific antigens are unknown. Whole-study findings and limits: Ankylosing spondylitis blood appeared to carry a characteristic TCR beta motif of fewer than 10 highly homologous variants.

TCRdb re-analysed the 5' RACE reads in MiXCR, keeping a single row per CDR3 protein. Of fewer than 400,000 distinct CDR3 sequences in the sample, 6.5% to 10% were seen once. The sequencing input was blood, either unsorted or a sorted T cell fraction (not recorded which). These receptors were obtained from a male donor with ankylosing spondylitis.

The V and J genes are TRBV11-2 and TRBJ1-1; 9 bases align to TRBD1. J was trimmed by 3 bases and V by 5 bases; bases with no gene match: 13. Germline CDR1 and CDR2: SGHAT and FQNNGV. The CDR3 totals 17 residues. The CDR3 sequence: CASSRPSGQGGDTEAFF. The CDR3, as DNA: TGTGCCAGCAGCCGACCCTCGGGACAGGGAGGTGACACTGAAGCTTTCTTT.

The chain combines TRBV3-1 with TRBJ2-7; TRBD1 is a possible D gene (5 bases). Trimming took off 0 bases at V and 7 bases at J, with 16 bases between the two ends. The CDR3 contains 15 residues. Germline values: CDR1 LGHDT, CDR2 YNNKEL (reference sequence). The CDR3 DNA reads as TGTGCCAGCAGCCAAGAAGGAGTCCAAGGGGCGGAGCAGTACTTC. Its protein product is CASSQEGVQGAEQYF.

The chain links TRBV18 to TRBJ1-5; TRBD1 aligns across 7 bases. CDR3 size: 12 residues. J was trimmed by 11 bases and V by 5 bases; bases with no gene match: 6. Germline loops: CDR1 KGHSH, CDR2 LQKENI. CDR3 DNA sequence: TGTGCCAGCTCATCTTACAGGGGAGCCCAGCATTTT. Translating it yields CASSSYRGAQHF. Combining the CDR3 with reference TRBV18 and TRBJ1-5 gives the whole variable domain NAGVMQNPRHLVRRRGQEARLRCSPMKGHSHVYWYRQLPEEGLKFMVYLQKENIIDESGMPKERFSAEFPKEGPSILRIQQVVRGDSAAYFCASSSYRGAQHFGDGTRLSIL.

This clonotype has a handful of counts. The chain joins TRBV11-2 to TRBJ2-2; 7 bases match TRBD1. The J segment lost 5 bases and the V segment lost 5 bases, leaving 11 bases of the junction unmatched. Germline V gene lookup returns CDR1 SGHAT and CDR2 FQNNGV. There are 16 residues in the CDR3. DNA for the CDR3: TGTGCCAGCAGCATCTCCGGGACAGCTTATACCGGGGAGCTGTTTTTT. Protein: CASSISGTAYTGELFF.

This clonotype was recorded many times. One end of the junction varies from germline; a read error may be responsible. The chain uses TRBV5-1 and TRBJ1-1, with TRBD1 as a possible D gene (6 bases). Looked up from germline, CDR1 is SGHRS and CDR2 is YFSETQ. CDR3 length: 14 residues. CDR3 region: CASSRGQMNTEAFF. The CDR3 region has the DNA TGTGCCAGCAGCCGAGGACAGATGAACACTGAAGCTTTCTTT.

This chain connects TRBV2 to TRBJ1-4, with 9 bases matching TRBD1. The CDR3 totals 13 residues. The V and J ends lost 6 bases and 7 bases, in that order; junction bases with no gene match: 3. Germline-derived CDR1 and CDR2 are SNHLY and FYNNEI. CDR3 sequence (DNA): TGTGCCAGCAGGACAGGGGGAGGTGAAAAACTGTTTTTT. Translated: CASRTGGGEKLFF. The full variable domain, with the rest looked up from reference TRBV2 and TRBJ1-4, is EPEVTQTPSHQVTQMGQEVILRCVPISNHLYFYWYRQILGQKVEFLVSFYNNEISEKSEIFDDQFSVERPDGSNFTLKIRSTKLEDSAMYFCASRTGGGEKLFFGSGTQLSVL.

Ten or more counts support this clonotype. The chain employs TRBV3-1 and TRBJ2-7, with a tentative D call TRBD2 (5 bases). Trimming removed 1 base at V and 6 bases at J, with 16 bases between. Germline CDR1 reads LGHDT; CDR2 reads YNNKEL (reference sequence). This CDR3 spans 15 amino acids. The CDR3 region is CASSQAGLADGEQYF. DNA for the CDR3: TGTGCCAGCAGCCAAGCCGGGCTAGCCGATGGCGAGCAGTACTTC.

CDR3 DNA sequence: TGCGCCAGCAGCCAAGGCCCGACAGGGGCGGCGTTGTCCCCGCAAGAGACCCAGTACTTC. Translated, it gives CASSQGPTGAALSPQETQYF. The gene calls are TRBV4-1 and TRBJ2-5, with 8 bases identical to TRBD1. J gave up 2 bases and V 1 base, and 18 bases lay outside the gene matches. The CDR3 sequence is 20 residues long. The germline gives CDR1 MGHRA, CDR2 YSYEKL.

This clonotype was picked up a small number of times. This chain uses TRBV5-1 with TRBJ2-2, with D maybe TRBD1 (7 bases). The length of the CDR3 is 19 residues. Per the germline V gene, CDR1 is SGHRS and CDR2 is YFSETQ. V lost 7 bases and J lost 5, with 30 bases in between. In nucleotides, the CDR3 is TGCGCCAGCTGGGGACAGCCCGAAGGGGGGAGAGGAGAGACCGGGGAGCTGTTTTTT. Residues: CASWGQPEGGRGETGELFF.

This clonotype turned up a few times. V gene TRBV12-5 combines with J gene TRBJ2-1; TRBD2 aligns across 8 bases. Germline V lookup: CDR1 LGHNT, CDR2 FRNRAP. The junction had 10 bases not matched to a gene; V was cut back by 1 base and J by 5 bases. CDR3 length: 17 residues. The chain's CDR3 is CASGLGPGGSGNNEQFF. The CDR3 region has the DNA TGTGCTAGTGGTTTGGGACCGGGGGGGAGTGGAAACAATGAGCAGTTCTTC.

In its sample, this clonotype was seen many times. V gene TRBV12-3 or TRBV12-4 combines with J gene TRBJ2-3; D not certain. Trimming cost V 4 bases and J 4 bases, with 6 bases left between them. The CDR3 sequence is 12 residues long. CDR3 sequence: CASSSPPDTQYF. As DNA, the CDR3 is TGTGCCAGCAGTTCCCCCCCAGATACGCAGTATTTT.

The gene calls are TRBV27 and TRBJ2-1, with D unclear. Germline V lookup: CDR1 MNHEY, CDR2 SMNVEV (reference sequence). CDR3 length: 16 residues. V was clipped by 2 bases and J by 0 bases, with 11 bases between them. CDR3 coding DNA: TGTGCCAGCAGTTTAGGCCGTCCTATCTCCTACAATGAGCAGTTCTTC. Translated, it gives CASSLGRPISYNEQFF.